This T cell receptor (beta chain) originates from a study of shared clonotypes between healthy human individuals (dated by TCRdb to the early 2020s). Broadly, across the study: Three men and a couple of women, aged 18 to 49 years, made up the cohort. For each donor, CD4 naive and CD4 memory were each given three plates, CD8 naive was given two plates, and CD8 memory was given one plate. To estimate repertoire size and how much clonotypes are shared between individuals, the study performed deep sequencing of blood TCR repertoires from a few healthy adults. Libraries were prepared and TCR repertoires were sequenced by different laboratories using diverse techniques, in order to increase sequencing depth and limit assay-specific biases. Per donor, leukapheresis produced somewhere between about 0.8 and 9.5 billion PBMCs.

Trimming removed 1 base from V and 4 bases from J, leaving 5 bases between the germline ends. The germline V gene (reference sequence) supplies CDR1 GTSNPN and CDR2 SVGIG. The cysteine opens and the phenylalanine closes a CDR3 of 11 amino acids. Only the CDR3 DNA is retained, 33 bases long and in frame from the first base. TCR CDR3 regions were amplified from genomic DNA by multiplex PCR using the deep immunoSEQ assay. Genomic DNA extracted from each cell subset was distributed evenly over all wells of several immunoSEQ 96-well plates, and each plate served as one replicate. For sorted subsets, each replicate PCR was loaded with roughly 190 ng genomic DNA, equivalent to 32,000 or so T cell genomes. Purified libraries were measured with a Qubit 3.0 fluorometer, size-checked on a Bioanalyzer 2100, and measured again with the KAPA Library Quantification kit. Each immunoSEQ 96-well plate was sequenced on its own single-read 150-cycle Illumina NextSeq 550 flow cell. In the authors' own workflow: Because only junctional sequences without quality scores were contained in the immunoSEQ output, filtering matching that applied to full-length reads could not be performed. Sequences were annotated with PyIR, a Python wrapper for IgBLAST v1.9, and V/J genes and CDR3 were assigned using IMGT germline references. Reads with weak V/J assignments (E-value above 1e-6), missing CDR3, stop codons, out-of-frame junctions, or ambiguous translated residues were removed. V3J clonotypes were defined by identical inferred V gene, J gene, and CDR3 amino acid sequence. The percentage overlap between two repertoires was calculated by dividing the number of shared unique clonotypes by the size of the smaller repertoire. Three approaches were used to assess repertoire richness: RTK rarefaction, the Chao1 estimator, and Recon v2.1 estimates of unobserved clonotypes. Generation probabilities for all TCRbeta clonotypes obtained by the gDNA method from several donors were computed using OLGA. Not all clones reach the TCRdb copy of this immuneACCESS table, which keeps in-frame sequences only. Checked studies attribute under half of the gap to unresolved V genes and leave the rest unexplained. The DNA was the basis for D and trimming; V, J and clone size are from that table. The sample records millions of clones, around 94% of which are singletons. 0.13% to 0.15% of the sample is taken by the ten largest.

A note on this clone: Its antigen specificity is not known. Per-base quality was not reported, and no clone a single base away is much larger than it. Other DNA sequences in this sample translate to the same CDR3.

The donors were healthy, HIV-negative adults with no recently reported acute infections or vaccinations. Every donor was a Caucasian adult living in Nashville, Tennessee, USA. CD4+ T cells were enriched by magnetic negative selection, after which naive cells were positively selected on CD45RA and the negative fraction was taken as the memory subset. After blood collection by leukapheresis, PBMCs were isolated using Ficoll-Histopaque density gradient centrifugation and then cryopreserved in the vapor phase of liquid nitrogen. Analytical flow cytometry was used to check the purity and quantity of each magnetically sorted T cell population. From each sorted fraction, genomic DNA was isolated and quantified by UV absorbance on a Nanodrop 2000c. Results the study describes overall, beyond this receptor: Around 5% of naive CD4, 3.5% of naive CD8, around 2.3% of memory CD4, and about 0.4% of memory CD8 clonotypes were shared across a few donors. Pairwise subsampling led to the expectation that sequencing depth would affect the degree of clonotype sharing among donors. Rarefaction of sorted-subset datasets indicated incomplete sequencing despite the large sequencing depth. Because the study included only a small number of donors, the genetic and exposure-history diversity represented was limited. Sampling was restricted to blood, and TCR repertoires in tissue are likely to differ from TCR repertoires in blood. Estimated clonotype richness was generally larger for naive than for memory subsets. Clonotypes shared by all four sorted-subset donors showed higher generation probabilities than non-shared clonotypes.

The chain is assembled from TRBV30 and TRBJ2-7, with the D gene call left open. The sequencing input was naive CD4+ T cells sorted from blood. The cell subset or site label, read with the paper, signifies: CD45RA+ positively selected. The sequence was obtained from a man younger than 35 in good health. The CDR3 here reads CAWSENYEQYF. The nucleotide sequence reads as follows: TGTGCCTGGAGTGAGAATTACGAGCAGTACTTC.